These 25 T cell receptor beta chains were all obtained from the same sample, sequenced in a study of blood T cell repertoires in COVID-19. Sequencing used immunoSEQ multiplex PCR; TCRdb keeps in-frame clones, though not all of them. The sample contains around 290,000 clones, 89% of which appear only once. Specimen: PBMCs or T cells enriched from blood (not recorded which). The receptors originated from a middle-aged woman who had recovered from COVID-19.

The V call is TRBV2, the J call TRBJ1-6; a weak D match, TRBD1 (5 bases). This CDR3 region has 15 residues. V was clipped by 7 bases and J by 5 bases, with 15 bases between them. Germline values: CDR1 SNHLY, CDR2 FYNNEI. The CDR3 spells CASKWQGDNNSPLHF. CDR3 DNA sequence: TGTGCCAGCAAATGGCAGGGCGATAATAATTCACCCCTCCACTTT.

CDR3 nucleotide sequence: TGCGCCAGCAGTGAGATGGGGGGCTCTGGAAACACCATATATTTT. Protein: CASSEMGGSGNTIYF. V gene TRBV10-2 combines with J gene TRBJ1-3; D possibly corresponds to TRBD1 (5 bases). This CDR3 is 15 amino acids long. Germline-derived CDR1 and CDR2 are WSHSY and SAAADI. The V gene lost 2 bases and the J gene lost 0 bases, with 8 bases spanning the gap.

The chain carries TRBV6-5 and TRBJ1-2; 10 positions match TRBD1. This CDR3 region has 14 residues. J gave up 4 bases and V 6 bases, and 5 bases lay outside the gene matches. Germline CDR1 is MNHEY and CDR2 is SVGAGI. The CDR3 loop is CASSRQGAGYGYTF. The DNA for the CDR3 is TGTGCCAGCAGCCGACAGGGGGCCGGCTATGGCTACACCTTC.

The CDR3 region has the DNA TGCGCCAGCAGCCAAGGACGGGCGAGGGCCGGGAACACCGGGGAGCTGTTTTTT. Protein sequence: CASSQGRARAGNTGELFF. This chain connects TRBV4-1 to TRBJ2-2; D is possibly TRBD2 (5 bases). Trimming removed 1 base from V and 1 base from J, with 16 bases in between. The germline CDR1 and CDR2 sequences are MGHRA and YSYEKL. The CDR3 covers 18 residues.

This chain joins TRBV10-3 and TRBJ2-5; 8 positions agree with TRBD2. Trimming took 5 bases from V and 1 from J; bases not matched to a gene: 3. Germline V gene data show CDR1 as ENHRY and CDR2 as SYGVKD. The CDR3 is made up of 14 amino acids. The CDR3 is CAISRRGVQETQYF. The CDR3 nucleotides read TGTGCCATCAGTAGGCGGGGGGTCCAAGAGACCCAGTACTTC.

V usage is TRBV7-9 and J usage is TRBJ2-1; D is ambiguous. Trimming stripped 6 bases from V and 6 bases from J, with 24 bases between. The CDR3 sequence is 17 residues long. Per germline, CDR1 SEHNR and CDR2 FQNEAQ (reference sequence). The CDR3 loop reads CASRPSLLFSSTNEQFF. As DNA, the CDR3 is TGTGCCAGCAGACCCAGTCTACTATTCTCTTCTACCAATGAGCAGTTCTTC.

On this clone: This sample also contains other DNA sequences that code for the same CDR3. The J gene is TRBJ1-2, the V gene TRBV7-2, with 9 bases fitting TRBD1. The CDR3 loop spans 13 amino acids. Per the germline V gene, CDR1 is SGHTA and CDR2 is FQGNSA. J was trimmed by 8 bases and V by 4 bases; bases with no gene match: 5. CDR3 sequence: CASSSGQGYGYTF. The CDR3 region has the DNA TGTGCCAGCAGCTCAGGACAGGGGTACGGCTACACCTTC.

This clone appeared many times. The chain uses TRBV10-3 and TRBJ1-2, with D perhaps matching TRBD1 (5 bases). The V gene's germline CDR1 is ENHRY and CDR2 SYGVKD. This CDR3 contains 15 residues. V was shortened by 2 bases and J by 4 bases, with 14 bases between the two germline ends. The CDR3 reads CAISEEGGAIYGYTF. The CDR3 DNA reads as TGTGCCATCAGTGAGGAGGGAGGGGCCATCTATGGCTACACCTTC.

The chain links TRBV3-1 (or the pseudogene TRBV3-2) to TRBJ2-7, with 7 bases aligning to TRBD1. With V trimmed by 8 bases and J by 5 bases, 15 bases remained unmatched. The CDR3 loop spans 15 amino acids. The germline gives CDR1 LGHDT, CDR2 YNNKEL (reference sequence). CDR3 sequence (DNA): TGTGCCAGCCTGGAATCAGGTAGGGGGCACGACGAGCAGTACTTC. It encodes CASLESGRGHDEQYF.

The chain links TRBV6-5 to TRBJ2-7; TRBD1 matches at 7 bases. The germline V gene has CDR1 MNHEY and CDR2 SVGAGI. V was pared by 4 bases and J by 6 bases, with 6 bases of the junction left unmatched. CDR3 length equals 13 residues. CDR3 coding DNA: TGTGCCAGCAGTTCCCGGACAGGTTCCGAGCAGTACTTC. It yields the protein CASSSRTGSEQYF.

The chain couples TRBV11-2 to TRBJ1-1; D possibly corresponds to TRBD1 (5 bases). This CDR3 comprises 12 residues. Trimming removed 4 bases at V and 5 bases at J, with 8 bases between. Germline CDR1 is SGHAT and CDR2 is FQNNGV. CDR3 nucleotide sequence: TGTGCCAGCAGCTCTGGGGCAACTGAAGCTTTCTTT. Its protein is CASSSGATEAFF.

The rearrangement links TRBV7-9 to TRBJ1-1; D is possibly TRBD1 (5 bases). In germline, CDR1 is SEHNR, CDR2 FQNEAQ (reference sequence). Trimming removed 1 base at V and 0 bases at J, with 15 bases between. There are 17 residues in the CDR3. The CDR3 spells CASSLERTVGVNTEAFF. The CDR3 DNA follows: TGTGCCAGCAGCTTAGAGAGGACGGTAGGGGTGAACACTGAAGCTTTCTTT.

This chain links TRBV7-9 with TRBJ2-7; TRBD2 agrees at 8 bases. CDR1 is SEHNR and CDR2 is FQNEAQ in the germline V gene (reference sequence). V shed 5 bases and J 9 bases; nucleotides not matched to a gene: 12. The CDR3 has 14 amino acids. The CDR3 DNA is TGTGCCAGCAGCCTAAAGGGGACTAGTTCGGTGCAGTACTTC. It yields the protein CASSLKGTSSVQYF.

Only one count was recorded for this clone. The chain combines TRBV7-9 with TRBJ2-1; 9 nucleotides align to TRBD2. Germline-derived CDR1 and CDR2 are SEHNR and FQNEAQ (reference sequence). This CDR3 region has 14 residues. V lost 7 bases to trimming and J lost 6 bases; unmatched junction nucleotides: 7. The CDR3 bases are TGTGCCAGCACAGTAGCGGGAGTCAGCAATGAGCAGTTCTTC. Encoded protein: CASTVAGVSNEQFF.

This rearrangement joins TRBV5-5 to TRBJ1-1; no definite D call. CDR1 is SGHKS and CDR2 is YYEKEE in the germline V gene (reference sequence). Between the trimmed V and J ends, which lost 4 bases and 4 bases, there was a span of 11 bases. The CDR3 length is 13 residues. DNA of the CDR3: TGTGCCAGCAGCGTCCAGGTGGGCACTGAAGCTTTCTTT. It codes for CASSVQVGTEAFF.

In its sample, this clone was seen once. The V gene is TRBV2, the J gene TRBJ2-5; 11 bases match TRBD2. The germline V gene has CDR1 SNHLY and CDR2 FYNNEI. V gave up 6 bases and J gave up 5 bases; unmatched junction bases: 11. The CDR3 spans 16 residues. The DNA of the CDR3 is TGTGCCAGCAGGATGACTAGCGGGGTGGGGTGGGAGACCCAGTACTTC. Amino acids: CASRMTSGVGWETQYF.

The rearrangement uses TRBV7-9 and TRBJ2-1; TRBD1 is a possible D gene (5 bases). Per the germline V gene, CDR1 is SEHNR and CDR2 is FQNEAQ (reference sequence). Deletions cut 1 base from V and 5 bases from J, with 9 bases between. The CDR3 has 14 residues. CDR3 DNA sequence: TGTGCCAGCAGCTTAGGTCAGGGTAACAATGAGCAGTTCTTC. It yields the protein CASSLGQGNNEQFF.

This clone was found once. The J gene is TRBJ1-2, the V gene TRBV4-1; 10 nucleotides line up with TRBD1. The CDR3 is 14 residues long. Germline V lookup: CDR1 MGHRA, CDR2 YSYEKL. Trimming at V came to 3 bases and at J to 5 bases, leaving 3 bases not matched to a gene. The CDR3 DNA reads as TGCGCCAGCAGCCAGGGACAGGGGAGGTATGGCTACACCTTC. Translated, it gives CASSQGQGRYGYTF.

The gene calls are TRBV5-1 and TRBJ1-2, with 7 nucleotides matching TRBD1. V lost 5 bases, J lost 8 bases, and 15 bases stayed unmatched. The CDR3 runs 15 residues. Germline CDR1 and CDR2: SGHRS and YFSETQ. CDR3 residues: CASSEQTRNRGGYTF. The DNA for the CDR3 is TGCGCCAGCAGTGAACAGACGCGCAACAGGGGCGGCTACACCTTC.

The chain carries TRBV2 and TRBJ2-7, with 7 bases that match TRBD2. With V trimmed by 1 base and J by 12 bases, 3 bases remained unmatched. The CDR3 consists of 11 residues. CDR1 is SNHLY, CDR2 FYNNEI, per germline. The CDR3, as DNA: TGTGCCAGCAGTGAAGTTGGCGGGGGGTACTTC. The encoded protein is CASSEVGGGYF. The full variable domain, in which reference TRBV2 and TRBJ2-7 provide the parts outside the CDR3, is EPEVTQTPSHQVTQMGQEVILRCVPISNHLYFYWYRQILGQKVEFLVSFYNNEISEKSEIFDDQFSVERPDGSNFTLKIRSTKLEDSAMYFCASSEVGGGYFGPGTRLTVT.

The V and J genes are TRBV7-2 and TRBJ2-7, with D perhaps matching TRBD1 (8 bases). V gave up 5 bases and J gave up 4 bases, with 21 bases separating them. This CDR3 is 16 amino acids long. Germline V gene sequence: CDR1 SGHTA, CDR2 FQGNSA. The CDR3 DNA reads TGTGCCAGCAGCCCGCGGGGACACAGGGGGGGATACGAGCAGTACTTC. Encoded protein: CASSPRGHRGGYEQYF. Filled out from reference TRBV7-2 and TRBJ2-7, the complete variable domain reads GAGVSQSPSNKVTEKGKDVELRCDPISGHTALYWYRQSLGQGLEFLIYFQGNSAPDKSGLPSDRFSAERTGGSVSTLTIQRTQQEDSAVYLCASSPRGHRGGYEQYFGPGTRLTVT.

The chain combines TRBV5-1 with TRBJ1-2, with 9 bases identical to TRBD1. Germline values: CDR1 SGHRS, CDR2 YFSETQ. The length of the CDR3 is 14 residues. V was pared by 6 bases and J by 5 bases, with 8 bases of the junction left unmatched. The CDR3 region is CASNPGQGIYGYTF. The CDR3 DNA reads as TGCGCCAGCAATCCGGGACAGGGAATTTATGGCTACACCTTC. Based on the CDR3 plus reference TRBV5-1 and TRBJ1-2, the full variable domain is KAGVTQTPRYLIKTRGQQVTLSCSPISGHRSVSWYQQTPGQGLQFLFEYFSETQRNKGNFPGRFSGRQFSNSRSEMNVSTLELGDSALYLCASNPGQGIYGYTFGSGTRLTVV.

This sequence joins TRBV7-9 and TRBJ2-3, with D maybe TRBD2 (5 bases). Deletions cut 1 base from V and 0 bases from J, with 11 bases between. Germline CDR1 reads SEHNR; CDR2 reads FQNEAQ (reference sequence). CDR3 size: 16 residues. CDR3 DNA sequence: TGTGCCAGCAGCTTAGGGACTTTCGTGAGCACAGATACGCAGTATTTT. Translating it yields CASSLGTFVSTDTQYF.

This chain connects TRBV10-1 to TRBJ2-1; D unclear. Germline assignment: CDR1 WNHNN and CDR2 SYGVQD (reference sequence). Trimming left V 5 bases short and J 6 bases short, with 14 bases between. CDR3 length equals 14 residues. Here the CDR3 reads CASSFPHTSNEQFF. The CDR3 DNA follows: TGCGCCAGCAGTTTCCCTCACACCTCCAATGAGCAGTTCTTC.

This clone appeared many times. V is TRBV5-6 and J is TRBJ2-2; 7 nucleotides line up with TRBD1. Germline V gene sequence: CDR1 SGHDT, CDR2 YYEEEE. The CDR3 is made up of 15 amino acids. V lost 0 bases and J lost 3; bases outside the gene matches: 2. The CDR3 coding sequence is TGTGCCAGCAGCTTGGTTCAGGGGGACACCGGGGAGCTGTTTTTT. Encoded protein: CASSLVQGDTGELFF. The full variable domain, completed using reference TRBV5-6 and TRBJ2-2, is DAGVTQSPTHLIKTRGQQVTLRCSPKSGHDTVSWYQQALGQGPQFIFQYYEEEERQRGNFPDRFSGHQFPNYSSELNVNALLLGDSALYLCASSLVQGDTGELFFGEGSRLTVL.